This T cell receptor beta chain was captured by sequencing in a study of T cell repertoires in cytomegalovirus infection (dated by TCRdb to the late 2010s). About the study as a whole: Alongside well-studied HLA-B-restricted epitopes, the peptide stimulations were aimed at recently identified HLA-C-restricted CMV epitopes, whose presentation resists viral immunomodulation. The HLA type of each donor mattered for the analysis, because public TCR beta signatures pointed to carriage of CMV infection along with the matching HLA type. Results and caveats for the whole study, not just this receptor: The ex vivo response was dominated by HLA-C-restricted CMV-specific TCR beta clonotypes, and the single most frequent clonotype in two of eight donors was supplied by these HLA-C-restricted clonotypes. Cumulative frequency of public TCR beta family members discriminated carriers of CMV infection plus the relevant HLA type in this cohort and an independent approximately 400-donor cohort.

Reads for this sample came from an Illumina HiSeq 1500. The raw public data were reprocessed by TCRdb itself: fastp quality trimming at Q25, MiXCR clonotype calling, in-frame beta chains only. Each entry is one CDR3 protein sequence, shown with its most common DNA and genes. Present in this sample are about 110,000 distinct CDR3 sequences, roughly 30% of which were seen just once. 80% to 90% of the sample belongs to the ten largest clones. CDR1 and CDR2 are drawn from the germline V gene: SNHLY, FYNNEI. Trimming leaves V shorter by 8 bases and J shorter by 0 bases, with the junction holding 8 bases beyond the gene matches. The CDR3 starts with the cysteine, ends with the phenylalanine, and has 15 residues. CDR3 DNA is the only sequence kept; it has 45 bases, read in frame from the first base. In light of the paper, this sample's treatment or condition label describes: in vitro stimulation with specific CMV peptide epitopes to enrich CMV-specific T cells.

On this clonotype: The specificity of this receptor is unknown. No qualities accompany the bases; no much larger clone lies one base away.

Here the sequenced sample was CD8+ T cells from cultured PBMCs, taken from culture after CMV antigen stimulation. The chain uses TRBV2 and TRBJ1-1, with 8 junctional bases fitting TRBD1. The TCR comes from a human donor in good health (CMV status not recorded). Some clones in this sample may be carry-over from other donors' samples. The CDR3 reads as follows: CASQTGAPMNTEAFF. The bases are TGTGCCAGCCAGACAGGGGCCCCCATGAACACTGAAGCTTTCTTT. The entire variable domain, with the stretches around the CDR3 drawn from the reference TRBV2 and TRBJ1-1 proteins, is EPEVTQTPSHQVTQMGQEVILRCVPISNHLYFYWYRQILGQKVEFLVSFYNNEISEKSEIFDDQFSVERPDGSNFTLKIRSTKLEDSAMYFCASQTGAPMNTEAFFGQGTRLTVV.